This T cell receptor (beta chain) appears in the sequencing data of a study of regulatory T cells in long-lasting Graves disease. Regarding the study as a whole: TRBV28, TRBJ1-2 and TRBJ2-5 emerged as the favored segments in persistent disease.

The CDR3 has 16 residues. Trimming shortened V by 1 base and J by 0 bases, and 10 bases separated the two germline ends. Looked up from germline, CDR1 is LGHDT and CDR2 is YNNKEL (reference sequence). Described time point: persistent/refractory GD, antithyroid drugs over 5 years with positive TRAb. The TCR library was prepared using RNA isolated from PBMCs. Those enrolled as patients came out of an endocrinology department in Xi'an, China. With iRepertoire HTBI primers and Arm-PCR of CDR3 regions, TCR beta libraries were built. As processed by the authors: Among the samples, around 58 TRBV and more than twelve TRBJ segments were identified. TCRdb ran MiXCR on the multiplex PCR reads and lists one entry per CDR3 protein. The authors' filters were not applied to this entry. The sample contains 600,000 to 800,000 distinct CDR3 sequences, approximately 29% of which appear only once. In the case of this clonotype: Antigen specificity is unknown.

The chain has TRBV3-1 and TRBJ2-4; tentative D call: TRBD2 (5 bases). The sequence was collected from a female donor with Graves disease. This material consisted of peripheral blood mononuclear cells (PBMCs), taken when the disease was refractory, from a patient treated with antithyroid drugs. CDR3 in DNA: TGTGCCAGCAGCCAAGTGGTGGACTTAGCCAAAAACATTCAGTACTTC. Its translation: CASSQVVDLAKNIQYF.